A selection of T cell receptor beta chains follows, all from one sample in a study of PD-1 blockade in classical Hodgkin lymphoma. Sequencing used immunoSEQ multiplex PCR; TCRdb keeps in-frame clones, though not all of them. The table includes about 39,000 clones, more than 70% detected once. The source material was peripheral blood mononuclear cells (PBMCs), sampled before the fourth cycle of nivolumab. The receptors shown here come from a human donor with classical Hodgkin lymphoma. CDR3s include the opening cysteine and the closing phenylalanine or tryptophan. Each record gives: clone size, J gene, D gene, V gene, CDR3 DNA, CDR3 protein. A D gene is named only where the DNA matches it firmly. Size values are once, few and many counts, or a class for expanded clones, and some rows have none.

.,TRBJ1-1,TRBD1,TRBV2,TGTGCCAGCAGTGATCCAGGACAGGGGGATATGAACACTGAAGCTTTCTTT,CASSDPGQGDMNTEAFF
.,TRBJ1-1,.,TRBV11-2,TGTGCCAGCAGCCTGGGGCAGGGGAAAGCTTTCTTT,CASSLGQGKAFF
.,TRBJ1-1,.,TRBV6-6,TGTGTCAGCAGCTCACCCGCCCGCCGCACTGAAGCTTTCTTT,CVSSSPARRTEAFF
.,TRBJ1-5,.,TRBV11-2,TGTGCCAGCAGCTTAGGGACCGGCGTCCAGCCCCAGCATTTT,CASSLGTGVQPQHF
.,TRBJ2-2,TRBD1,TRBV7-3,TGTGCCAGCAGCTCGCGAGGACAGGGCGGCGGACTCACCGGGGAGCTGTTTTTT,CASSSRGQGGGLTGELFF
few,TRBJ1-6,.,TRBV30,TGTGCCTGGAGATACGATTCACCCCTCCACTTT,CAWRYDSPLHF
.,TRBJ1-1,.,TRBV7-2,TGTGCCAGCAGCTTAGTTTGGGAGGGCACTGAAGCTTTCTTT,CASSLVWEGTEAFF
.,TRBJ2-7,.,TRBV7-2,TGTGCCAGCAGCTTAAGACTTTATTCCAACGAGCAGTACTTC,CASSLRLYSNEQYF
.,TRBJ1-1,.,TRBV2,TGTGCCAGCAGTGCCCAGCATTTGGGGAGGGCTGAAGCTTTCTTT,CASSAQHLGRAEAFF
.,TRBJ2-1,.,TRBV28,TGTGCCAGCAGTTTCTTCCGGGGGCACTACAATGAGCAGTTCTTC,CASSFFRGHYNEQFF
.,TRBJ1-2,.,TRBV7-2,TGTGCCAGCAGCAAGGACAGAGACTATGGCTACACCTTC,CASSKDRDYGYTF
.,TRBJ2-1,.,TRBV5-6,TGTGCCAGCAGCTTGGGCCAGATCCCTAGCAATGAGCAGTTCTTC,CASSLGQIPSNEQFF
.,TRBJ2-7,.,TRBV2,TGTGCCAGCAGTGGGGGTTGGGACCTCGAGCAGTACTTC,CASSGGWDLEQYF
.,TRBJ2-6,.,TRBV6-5,TGTGCCAGCAGTTACAGGCAGGCTGGGGCCAACGTCCTGACTTTC,CASSYRQAGANVLTF
.,TRBJ1-5,.,TRBV11-2,TGTGCCAGCAGCTTAGGTCCGGGGGGGAGCAATCAGCCCCAGCATTTT,CASSLGPGGSNQPQHF
.,TRBJ1-4,.,TRBV2,TGTGCCAGCAGTGATGGCCTATTGGGTGAAAAACTGTTTTTT,CASSDGLLGEKLFF
few,TRBJ1-1,.,TRBV6-6,TGTGCCAGCAGCTCCGGGCCCGCGCGTTTGGAAGCTTTCTTT,CASSSGPARLEAFF
.,TRBJ2-3,TRBD1,TRBV5-1,TGCGCCAGCAGCTTGAGAGGGGGCGGTAGCACAGATACGCAGTATTTT,CASSLRGGGSTDTQYF
.,TRBJ1-4,.,TRBV6-5,TGTGCCAGCAGTTACGGGAGGGCTAATGAAAAACTGTTTTTT,CASSYGRANEKLFF
.,TRBJ2-1,.,TRBV7-2,TGTGCCAGCAGCTTAATGGCAGGGGTCTACAATGAGCAGTTCTTC,CASSLMAGVYNEQFF
.,TRBJ1-3,TRBD1,TRBV15,TGTGCCACCAGCAAACAGGGGAGGTCGGGAAACACCATATATTTT,CATSKQGRSGNTIYF
.,TRBJ1-1,.,TRBV9,TGTGCCAGCAGCGCCCAGAGTCGAACTGAAGCTTTCTTT,CASSAQSRTEAFF
.,TRBJ2-5,.,TRBV2,TGTGCCAGCAGTCCCATCGAGACCCAGTACTTC,CASSPIETQYF
.,TRBJ2-6,.,TRBV23-1,TGCGCCAGACAAAAGGCCTGCTCTGGGGCCAACGTCCTGACTTTC,CARQKACSGANVLTF
.,TRBJ1-2,.,TRBV29-1,TGCAGCGTTGAAGGGTACGACGGCTACACCTTC,CSVEGYDGYTF
few,TRBJ2-7,.,TRBV7-8,TGTGCCAGCAGCTTCTCTAGGGACCCTACCTACGAGCAGTACTTC,CASSFSRDPTYEQYF